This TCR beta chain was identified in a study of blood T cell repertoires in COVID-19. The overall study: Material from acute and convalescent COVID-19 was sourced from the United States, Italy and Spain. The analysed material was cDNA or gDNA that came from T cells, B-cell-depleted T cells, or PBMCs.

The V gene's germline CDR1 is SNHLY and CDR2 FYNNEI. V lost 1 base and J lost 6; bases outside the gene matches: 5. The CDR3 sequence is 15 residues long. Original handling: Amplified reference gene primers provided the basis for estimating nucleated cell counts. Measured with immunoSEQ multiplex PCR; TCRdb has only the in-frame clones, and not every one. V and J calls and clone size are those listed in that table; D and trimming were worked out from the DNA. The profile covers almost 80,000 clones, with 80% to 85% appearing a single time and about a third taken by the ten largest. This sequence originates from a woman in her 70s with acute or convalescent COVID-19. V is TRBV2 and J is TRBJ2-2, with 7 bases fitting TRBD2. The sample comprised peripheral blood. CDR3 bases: TGTGCCAGCAGTGAAGGATGGGCGGGAGCCGGGGAGCTGTTTTTT. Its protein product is CASSEGWAGAGELFF.